Below are 8 T cell receptor beta chains sequenced from a single sample in a study of T cell responses to AZD1222 COVID-19 vaccine. Profiling relied on immunoSEQ multiplex PCR, and the TCRdb table lists in-frame clones only, not all of them. Found here are roughly 100,000 clones, 70% to 90% of them singletons; the top ten hold approximately 3.7%. Here the sequenced sample was peripheral blood, taken on day 0 of AZD1222 vaccination. These TCRs come from an adult in good health.

The chain couples TRBV6-5 to TRBJ1-5, with D maybe TRBD1 (5 bases). V was shortened by 0 bases and J by 7 bases, with 13 bases between the two germline ends. The germline V gene has CDR1 MNHEY and CDR2 SVGAGI. The CDR3 extends over 15 amino acids. This chain's CDR3 is CASSYSMGGGQPQHF. The CDR3 bases are TGTGCCAGCAGTTACTCGATGGGGGGAGGGCAGCCCCAGCATTTT.

This chain joins TRBV4-2 and TRBJ1-2; D not resolved. The germline V gene has CDR1 LGHNA and CDR2 YNFKEQ. The CDR3 is 12 residues long. Trimming took 4 bases from V and 8 from J, leaving 11 bases between them. The CDR3 region is CASSPSRGGYTF. For the CDR3, the DNA is TGTGCCAGCAGCCCCTCACGTGGAGGCTACACCTTC.

This clone has a single count. The chain combines TRBV2 with TRBJ1-1; D unresolved. Trimming stripped 3 bases from V and 3 bases from J, with 8 bases between. The CDR3 length is 13 residues. Germline V gives CDR1 SNHLY, CDR2 FYNNEI. Here the CDR3 reads CASSEPVYTEAFF. DNA for the CDR3: TGTGCCAGCAGTGAGCCAGTTTACACTGAAGCTTTCTTT.

The V gene is TRBV3-1 (or the pseudogene TRBV3-2), the J gene TRBJ2-7; the D gene is possibly TRBD2 (7 bases). The CDR3 runs to 16 residues. V dropped 5 bases and J dropped 1 base, with 18 bases sitting between them. CDR1 LGHDT and CDR2 YNNKEL come from the germline V gene (reference sequence). DNA for the CDR3: TGTGCCAGCAGCTTCCCCGGGGGGCCCGTTTCCTACGAGCAGTACTTC. This encodes CASSFPGGPVSYEQYF.

The chain is built from TRBV5-1 and TRBJ1-1, with 7 bases fitting TRBD1. Trimming at V came to 4 bases and at J to 1 base, leaving 10 bases not matched to a gene. This CDR3 has 16 residues. Germline V gene data show CDR1 as SGHRS and CDR2 as YFSETQ. CDR3 nucleotide sequence: TGCGCCAGCAGCCCCTCGTGGGGACAGCCGAACACTGAAGCTTTCTTT. Residues: CASSPSWGQPNTEAFF. The full variable domain, with the rest looked up from reference TRBV5-1 and TRBJ1-1, is KAGVTQTPRYLIKTRGQQVTLSCSPISGHRSVSWYQQTPGQGLQFLFEYFSETQRNKGNFPGRFSGRQFSNSRSEMNVSTLELGDSALYLCASSPSWGQPNTEAFFGQGTRLTVV.

The CDR3: CASSRSEYANTEAFF. Written as DNA, the CDR3 is TGCGCCAGCAGCCGCTCCGAGTATGCGAACACTGAAGCTTTCTTT. The chain combines TRBV5-1 with TRBJ1-1; D is unresolved. This CDR3 is built from 15 residues. Trimming left V 4 bases short and J 1 base short, with 14 bases between. Germline-derived CDR1 and CDR2 are SGHRS and YFSETQ.

The chain uses TRBV6-4 and TRBJ2-3; D is undetermined. The CDR3 runs to 13 residues. Germline V lookup: CDR1 MRHNA, CDR2 SNTAGT. Trimming left V 6 bases short and J 2 bases short, with 9 bases between. This chain's CDR3 is CASSDRATDTQYF. In DNA, the CDR3 is TGTGCCAGCAGCGACCGAGCCACAGATACGCAGTATTTT.

This chain uses TRBV7-2 with TRBJ1-6; D unclear. Trimming shortened V by 6 bases and J by 7 bases, and 16 bases separated the two germline ends. Germline-derived CDR1 and CDR2 are SGHTA and FQGNSA. The length of the CDR3 is 15 residues. CDR3 in DNA: TGTGCCAGCAGGCGGGAGTCCTTAAAAAATTCACCCCTCCACTTT. Translation gives CASRRESLKNSPLHF. Drawing the rest from reference TRBV7-2 and TRBJ1-6, the complete variable domain is GAGVSQSPSNKVTEKGKDVELRCDPISGHTALYWYRQSLGQGLEFLIYFQGNSAPDKSGLPSDRFSAERTGGSVSTLTIQRTQQEDSAVYLCASRRESLKNSPLHFGNGTRLTVT.